This T cell receptor (beta chain) came from a study of neoadjuvant nivolumab and ipilimumab in lung cancer. Study results and limitations: From pretherapy to surgery, tumor richness and clonality rose with dual therapy. Blood richness before therapy tracked richness in tumors resected after neoadjuvant therapy. Only a small number of samples underwent TCR sequencing. Resected tumors had greater TCR richness and clonality than uninvolved lung.

A word on this clone: Its antigen remains unknown.

The repertoire was sequenced with immunoSEQ multiplex PCR; TCRdb's copy has only in-frame clones and lacks some. This sample has roughly 18,000 clones, with roughly three quarters found just once. The CDR3 contains 17 residues. Germline-derived CDR1 and CDR2 are SGHRS and YFSETQ. Unmatched junction bases numbered 11, after V lost 4 bases and J lost 5 bases. The chain has TRBV5-1 and TRBJ2-3; 12 bases map to TRBD2. Specimen: tumor tissue, collected after neoadjuvant nivolumab, alone or with ipilimumab, at or shortly before surgery. This clonotype was obtained from an adult with non-small cell lung cancer. CDR3 DNA: TGCGCCAGCAGCCAGAGGGCTAGCGGGGGGGCTGGAGATACGCAGTATTTT. Protein sequence: CASSQRASGGAGDTQYF.